In this sample, the clone carrying this T cell receptor (beta chain) turned up many times. Its antigen is undetermined. This entry is derived from a study of early T cells in non-severe SARS-CoV-2 infection. Study-level results: Lookups in VDJdb leaned toward anti-spike CD8 responses and missed private and CD4 specificities.

Trimming took 6 bases from V and 3 from J; bases not matched to a gene: 6. Germline V gene lookup returns CDR1 SGHNT and CDR2 YYREEE (reference sequence). CDR3 length equals 13 residues. Unique molecular identifiers were affixed to single, distinct cDNA molecules. Via MiXCR, TCRdb re-called the 5' RACE reads, giving one row per CDR3 protein. This sample has about 60,000 distinct CDR3 sequences; about 11% occur once, and the top ten carry about 2.8%. The sample here was whole blood, taken at baseline. The sequence derives from an adult who was a healthcare worker with PCR-confirmed SARS-CoV-2 infection or an uninfected control (not recorded which). The chain employs TRBV5-4 and TRBJ2-7, with TRBD1 matching 7 bases. Here the CDR3 reads CASTMGQSYEQYF. CDR3 nucleotide sequence: TGTGCCAGCACCATGGGACAGAGCTACGAGCAGTACTTC.